The rows below give T cell receptor beta chains drawn from one sample of a study of T cells in Graves' hyperthyroidism and ophthalmopathy. TCRdb independently ran MiXCR on the multiplex PCR reads; one entry per CDR3 protein. Altogether over 700,000 distinct CDR3 sequences are present, roughly 37% being singletons, with the ten largest covering about 9%. Sequenced: blood. The receptors were gathered from a man aged 18-30 years with Graves' hyperthyroidism. Each CDR3 is given without its conserved first and last residue. Fields, in order: CDR3 length, V gene, CDR3 protein.

>12|TRBV5-1
ASTPGQADYGYT
>10|TRBV25-1
ASSYIGKELF
>12|TRBV11-2
ASSFWDGGSPLH
>12|TRBV7-7
ASSLGGFTYEQY
>10|TRBV29-1
SALRDQETQY
>14|TRBV19
ASSIAHREGNQPQH
>16|TRBV7-9
ASSLAVGRVSGANVLT
>12|TRBV10-3
AISTTSGATEAF
>11|TRBV7-9
ASSLTGPYEQY
>13|TRBV7-9
ASSRAGTRGNEQY
>13|TRBV27
ASSAGTGGDQPQH
>11|TRBV14
ASSSDRGNGYT
>10|TRBV12-3/TRBV12-4
ASSYVWGEQY
>16|TRBV2
ASRGGWLAGAVKETQY
>13|TRBV28
ASSFMGQGTYEQY
>13|TRBV7-8
ASSLDARVFSKLF